Listed below are T cell receptor beta chains from one sample, sequenced in a study of blood T cell repertoires in COVID-19. The repertoire was sequenced with immunoSEQ multiplex PCR; TCRdb's copy has only in-frame clones and lacks some. The table has 300,000 or so clones, 86% seen once; the top ten hold about 4.2%. Source material: PBMCs or T cells enriched from blood (not recorded which). These receptors came from a woman between 35 and 50 years old with acute COVID-19. Each CDR3 is given with its conserved first and last residue. D genes are given only for firm matches. Clone size is shown for a subset of rows, as once, few, many or a class of expanded clone.

j_call	d_call	v_call	clone_size	cdr3_aa	cdr3_nt
TRBJ2-2	NA	TRBV4-3	NA	CASSQEGGLFPGELFF	TGCGCCAGCAGCCAAGAGGGGGGGCTTTTCCCCGGGGAGCTGTTTTTT
TRBJ2-7	TRBD2	TRBV24-1	once	CATHCLASGGRTLEQYF	TGTGCCACCCATTGCCTCGCCTCTGGCGGGAGAACACTCGAGCAGTACTTC
TRBJ1-4	NA	TRBV5-4	NA	CASSSLGANEKLFF	TGTGCCAGCAGCTCCTTAGGGGCTAATGAAAAACTGTTTTTT
TRBJ1-6	NA	TRBV6-5	NA	CASSPGLENSPLHF	TGTGCCAGCAGCCCGGGTCTGGAGAATTCACCCCTCCACTTT
TRBJ2-7	TRBD1	TRBV18	NA	CASSPAGTGSYEQYF	TGTGCCAGCTCACCCGCCGGGACAGGGTCCTACGAGCAGTACTTC
TRBJ2-1	NA	TRBV11-2	NA	CASSSVAGRARDEQFF	TGTGCCAGCAGCTCTGTGGCGGGAAGAGCCCGTGATGAGCAGTTCTTC
TRBJ2-5	NA	TRBV20-1	NA	CSASPTGWEDLSGSAQETQYF	TGCAGTGCTAGTCCGACAGGGTGGGAGGACCTTTCCGGGTCTGCTCAAGAGACCCAGTACTTC
TRBJ1-1	TRBD1	TRBV18	NA	CASSTGVMDRGRGTEAFF	TGTGCCAGCTCAACAGGGGTCATGGACAGGGGGCGTGGGACTGAAGCTTTCTTT
TRBJ2-7	TRBD2	TRBV27	NA	CASSLLSGGAYEQYF	TGTGCCAGCAGTTTATTAAGCGGGGGAGCCTACGAGCAGTACTTC
TRBJ2-2	NA	TRBV7-2	NA	CASSLIGGAVTGELFF	TGTGCCAGCAGCTTAATAGGGGGGGCAGTCACCGGGGAGCTGTTTTTT
TRBJ1-2	NA	TRBV18	NA	CASSPNPVGGTSDGYTF	TGTGCCAGCTCACCAAACCCTGTGGGGGGGACGTCGGATGGCTACACCTTC
TRBJ2-7	NA	TRBV28	NA	CASTRVSYEQYF	TGTGCCAGCACCCGGGTCTCCTACGAGCAGTACTTC
TRBJ1-2	NA	TRBV2	NA	CASSGDSLYGYTF	TGTGCCAGCAGCGGTGACAGTCTCTATGGCTACACCTTC
TRBJ2-3	NA	TRBV3-1/TRBV3-2	NA	CASSQEFERSTDTQYF	TGTGCCAGCAGCCAAGAGTTCGAGCGTAGCACAGATACGCAGTATTTT
TRBJ1-6	NA	TRBV2	NA	CASRSDWGGSNSPLHF	TGTGCCAGCAGAAGTGATTGGGGGGGAAGTAATTCACCCCTCCACTTT
TRBJ1-2	TRBD1	TRBV7-2	NA	CASSLGGTGNGYTF	TGTGCCAGCAGCTTAGGAGGGACAGGGAATGGCTACACCTTC
TRBJ2-1	TRBD2	TRBV19	NA	CASSMPVRGGDRNEQFF	TGTGCCAGTAGTATGCCCGTTCGGGGGGGTGACAGGAATGAGCAGTTCTTC
TRBJ1-5	NA	TRBV20-1	NA	CSASFQGPNQPQHF	TGCAGTGCTAGTTTTCAGGGCCCCAATCAGCCCCAGCATTTT
TRBJ1-1	NA	TRBV9	NA	CASSDGDGNHNTEAFF	TGTGCCAGCAGCGATGGAGACGGCAACCATAACACTGAAGCTTTCTTT
TRBJ2-7	TRBD1	TRBV28	few	CASVRGQGAYEQYF	TGTGCCAGCGTTAGGGGACAGGGGGCCTACGAGCAGTACTTC
TRBJ2-7	NA	TRBV5-1	NA	CASSPPSGGTYEQYF	TGCGCCAGCAGCCCCCCCAGCGGTGGCACCTACGAGCAGTACTTC
TRBJ1-4	NA	TRBV7-6	NA	CASSLRDTFEKLFF	TGTGCCAGCAGCTTACGGGACACCTTTGAAAAACTGTTTTTT
TRBJ1-2	NA	TRBV12-5	once	CASGLEPGWGYTF	TGTGCTAGTGGTTTGGAGCCGGGTTGGGGCTACACCTTC
TRBJ2-7	NA	TRBV7-9	NA	CASSLNSGGEQYF	TGTGCCAGCAGCCTCAATTCCGGGGGCGAGCAGTACTTC
TRBJ2-1	TRBD2	TRBV13	once	CASSLVAGGMRYEQFF	TGTGCCAGCAGCTTAGTAGCGGGGGGAATGAGATATGAGCAGTTCTTC
TRBJ1-1	NA	TRBV6-6	NA	CASSYVDSNTEAFF	TGTGCCAGCAGTTACGTGGACAGCAACACTGAAGCTTTCTTT
TRBJ1-1	TRBD1	TRBV19	NA	CASSSSGTGQGNTEAFF	TGTGCCAGTAGTTCCTCCGGGACAGGGCAGGGGAACACTGAAGCTTTCTTT
TRBJ1-3	TRBD1	TRBV5-1	NA	CASSLDRGLGNTIYF	TGCGCCAGCAGCTTAGACAGGGGGCTTGGAAACACCATATATTTT
TRBJ2-1	TRBD1	TRBV6-5	NA	CASRPGQGGFNEQFF	TGTGCCAGCAGACCAGGACAGGGCGGATTCAATGAGCAGTTCTTC
TRBJ1-2	NA	TRBV13	NA	CASSSNRDLNYGYTF	TGTGCCAGCAGCTCAAACAGGGACCTTAACTATGGCTACACCTTC
TRBJ1-6	NA	TRBV3-1/TRBV3-2	few	CASSHLLSGTVHSPLHF	TGTGCCAGCAGCCACCTGCTGTCAGGGACTGTACATTCACCCCTCCACTTT
TRBJ2-7	NA	TRBV7-2	NA	CASSLVSRNPYEQYF	TGTGCCAGCAGCTTAGTTTCGAGGAACCCCTACGAGCAGTACTTC
TRBJ2-7	TRBD1	TRBV5-4	NA	CASSLQGGVYEQYF	TGTGCCAGCAGCTTACAAGGGGGCGTCTACGAGCAGTACTTC
TRBJ2-3	TRBD1	TRBV7-2	NA	CASSPGTGGINTQYF	TGTGCCAGCAGCCCGGGGACAGGGGGCATAAATACGCAGTATTTT
TRBJ1-1	NA	TRBV5-4	few	CASSPGLTNTEAFF	TGTGCCAGCAGCCCGGGACTGACGAACACTGAAGCTTTCTTT
TRBJ1-2	TRBD1	TRBV12-5	once	CASGQSLGRGRNGYTF	TGTGCTAGTGGCCAGAGCCTTGGCAGGGGGAGGAATGGCTACACCTTC
TRBJ2-5	TRBD2	TRBV5-5	NA	CASSVGTRKETQYF	TGTGCCAGCAGCGTTGGGACTAGAAAGGAGACCCAGTACTTC
TRBJ1-1	TRBD1	TRBV6-5	NA	CASSYSNRGMNTEAFF	TGTGCCAGCAGTTACTCGAACAGGGGAATGAACACTGAAGCTTTCTTT
TRBJ1-2	TRBD1	TRBV2	NA	CASRAGDRGYGYTF	TGTGCCAGCAGGGCCGGGGACAGGGGATATGGCTACACCTTC
TRBJ2-7	TRBD1	TRBV7-2	NA	CASSPGTVSYEQYF	TGTGCCAGCAGCCCAGGGACAGTCTCCTACGAGCAGTACTTC
TRBJ1-4	TRBD1	TRBV11-2	NA	CASSFKTGFNEKLFF	TGTGCCAGCAGCTTCAAGACAGGGTTTAATGAAAAACTGTTTTTT
TRBJ2-7	TRBD1	TRBV5-1	NA	CASRAPGQGYEQYF	TGCGCCAGCAGGGCACCGGGACAGGGTTACGAGCAGTACTTC
TRBJ2-3	TRBD1	TRBV10-3	NA	CAISGGSGRGDTQYF	TGTGCCATCAGTGGAGGGTCCGGCAGGGGGGATACGCAGTATTTT